The T cell receptor beta chain under discussion was sequenced for a study of neurological immune-mediated disorders. 5'RACE with 10-nucleotide random UMIs produced the cDNA. TCRdb reprocessed the 5' RACE reads with MiXCR, giving one entry per CDR3 protein. The sample shows approximately 40,000 distinct CDR3 sequences, about 13% of them seen only once. Trimming stripped 5 bases from V and 0 bases from J, with 19 bases between. Germline CDR1 reads SGHTA; CDR2 reads FQGTGA. This CDR3 is built from 17 residues. This clonotype was recorded at least ten times. This chain joins TRBV7-3 and TRBJ1-1, with a tentative D call TRBD1 (5 bases). The material sequenced was PBMCs. The TCR was taken from a female donor in good health. For the CDR3, the DNA is TGTGCCAGCAGCCCCTCAGCCGGGGCAGGCATGAACACTGAAGCTTTCTTT. Translation gives CASSPSAGAGMNTEAFF.